The 15 T cell receptor beta chains given below trace back to one sample, sequenced in a study of blood T cell repertoires in COVID-19. TCRdb's table, derived via immunoSEQ multiplex PCR, lists solely in-frame clones and lacks some. This table has 150,000 to 200,000 clones, 70% to 80% appearing once. The sequencing input was peripheral blood. The source of these receptors is a man between 60 and 75 years old with acute or convalescent COVID-19.

The chain employs TRBV10-3 and TRBJ1-1, with 7 bases lining up with TRBD1. V lost 3 bases, J lost 4 bases, and 5 bases stayed unmatched. CDR1 is ENHRY and CDR2 is SYGVKD in the germline V gene. The CDR3 is 14 residues long. DNA for the CDR3: TGTGCCATCAGTGATAAACAGGGGATCACTGAAGCTTTCTTT. Amino acids: CAISDKQGITEAFF.

V and J are TRBV6-5 and TRBJ2-1; TRBD1 might be the D (7 bases). CDR1 MNHEY and CDR2 SVGAGI come from the germline V gene. The CDR3 totals 14 residues. V dropped 7 bases and J dropped 8 bases, with 18 bases sitting between them. The CDR3 DNA sequence: TGTGCCAGCAAAGAACTCCAGGGGGGATATGAGCAGTTCTTC. Translating gives CASKELQGGYEQFF.

This clone showed up just a few times. CDR3 in DNA: TGCAGCGTACAGGGGGCGAATGAAAAACTGTTTTTT. Protein: CSVQGANEKLFF. The chain couples TRBV29-1 to TRBJ1-4; 9 bases line up with TRBD1. Trimming removed 6 bases from V and 5 bases from J; junction bases left unmatched: 1. This CDR3 has 12 amino acids. Germline loops: CDR1 SQVTM, CDR2 ANQGSEA.

The genes are TRBV5-6 and TRBJ2-1; 11 nucleotides align to TRBD1. The V gene end was trimmed by 4 bases and the J gene end by 5 bases; junction bases not matched to a gene: 5. The CDR3 runs to 15 residues. From germline, CDR1 is SGHDT and CDR2 YYEEEE. CDR3 DNA: TGTGCCAGCAGCGGACCGGGACAGGGGGACAATGAGCAGTTCTTC. It specifies CASSGPGQGDNEQFF.

The J gene is TRBJ2-5, the V gene TRBV6-6, with 9 bases aligning to TRBD1. V lost 8 bases and J lost 1; bases outside the gene matches: 11. Germline V lookup: CDR1 MNHNY, CDR2 SVGAGI (reference sequence). This CDR3 has 16 residues. The CDR3 region has the DNA TGTGCCAGCCGTTTCCCTTCGGGACAGGGCCAAGAGACCCAGTACTTC. This gives the protein CASRFPSGQGQETQYF.

CDR3 sequence (DNA): TGTGCCAGCAGTTACTCGATAGGGACAGTAGACTACGAGCAGTACTTC. Translated, it gives CASSYSIGTVDYEQYF. The rearrangement joins TRBV6-5 to TRBJ2-7; 7 bases align to TRBD1. Germline CDR1 and CDR2: MNHEY and SVGAGI. Losses at the gene ends were 0 bases for V and 3 bases for J; bases not matched to a gene: 8. CDR3 length: 16 residues.

To note about this clone: A junction end diverges from the germline sequence, so it may reflect a read error. V gene TRBV12-5 combines with J gene TRBJ2-3; 8 nucleotides line up with TRBD1. The CDR3 consists of 15 residues. Germline V gives CDR1 LGHNT, CDR2 FRNRAP. DNA of the CDR3: TGTGCTAGTGGCCTAGGACAGGGCCTCACAGATACGCAGTTTTTT. This sequence encodes CASGLGQGLTDTQFF.

The chain is built from TRBV5-1 and TRBJ2-1; D is uncertain. The CDR3 spans 15 residues. The V end lost 0 bases, the J end lost 2 bases, and 9 bases lay between the germline ends. The germline V gene has CDR1 SGHRS and CDR2 YFSETQ. CDR3 region: CASSLGTVAYNEQFF. CDR3 in DNA: TGCGCCAGCAGCTTGGGAACGGTTGCCTACAATGAGCAGTTCTTC.

Here the CDR3 reads CASSPGTGSLEETQYF. The CDR3 DNA reads as TGTGCCAGCTCTCCCGGGACAGGGAGTCTTGAAGAGACCCAGTACTTC. This chain uses TRBV2 with TRBJ2-5; 9 positions match TRBD1. Germline V gene lookup returns CDR1 SNHLY and CDR2 FYNNEI. J gave up 3 bases and V 8 bases, and 13 bases lay outside the gene matches. The CDR3 runs 16 residues. The whole variable domain, filled in from reference TRBV2 and TRBJ2-5, reads EPEVTQTPSHQVTQMGQEVILRCVPISNHLYFYWYRQILGQKVEFLVSFYNNEISEKSEIFDDQFSVERPDGSNFTLKIRSTKLEDSAMYFCASSPGTGSLEETQYFGPGTRLLVL.

This sequence joins TRBV9 and TRBJ2-2; perhaps TRBD1 as D (7 bases). Germline V gene sequence: CDR1 SGDLS, CDR2 YYNGEE. V was pared by 4 bases and J by 1 base, with 14 bases between. CDR3 length equals 16 residues. The chain's CDR3 is CASSSRGDRNTGELFF. CDR3 in DNA: TGTGCCAGCAGCTCCCGCGGGGACAGGAACACCGGGGAGCTGTTTTTT.

V is TRBV6-5 and J is TRBJ1-2, with TRBD1 as a possible D gene (6 bases). The V gene's germline CDR1 is MNHEY and CDR2 SVGAGI. The germline V and J ends were trimmed by 3 bases and 6 bases, with 11 bases remaining between them. The CDR3 loop spans 13 amino acids. CDR3 in amino acids: CASSYRPGDGYTF. The CDR3 DNA reads TGTGCCAGCAGTTATAGGCCAGGGGATGGCTACACCTTC.

V is TRBV9 and J is TRBJ1-1; tentative D call: TRBD1 (5 bases). Germline CDR1 is SGDLS and CDR2 is YYNGEE. The V end was cut by 0 bases, the J end by 6 bases, with 6 bases between. This CDR3 has 12 amino acids. The CDR3 is CASSVVGAEAFF. CDR3 bases: TGTGCCAGCAGCGTAGTAGGGGCTGAAGCTTTCTTT. Using reference TRBV9 and TRBJ1-1 for the parts outside the CDR3, the full variable domain is DSGVTQTPKHLITATGQRVTLRCSPRSGDLSVYWYQQSLDQGLQFLIQYYNGEERAKGNILERFSAQQFPDLHSELNLSSLELGDSALYFCASSVVGAEAFFGQGTRLTVV.

This rearrangement joins TRBV4-1 to TRBJ1-2, with 10 nucleotides matching TRBD1. Per the germline V gene, CDR1 is MGHRA and CDR2 is YSYEKL. The CDR3 is 15 amino acids. The J segment lost 4 bases and the V segment lost 1 base, leaving 3 bases of the junction unmatched. The chain's CDR3 is CASSQGGTGAYGYTF. The CDR3 region has the DNA TGCGCCAGCAGCCAAGGTGGGACAGGGGCCTATGGCTACACCTTC.

This clone was counted only a few times. The chain carries TRBV11-1 and TRBJ1-2, with D tentatively TRBD1 (5 bases). Germline V gene data show CDR1 as SGHAT and CDR2 as FQDESV (reference sequence). This CDR3 region has 14 residues. Trimming removed 4 bases from V and 7 bases from J, with 16 bases in between. CDR3 loop: CASSSSSGRSGYTF. The CDR3 region has the DNA TGTGCCAGCAGCTCCTCCTCAGGGCGCTCTGGCTACACCTTC.

J is TRBJ1-4 and V is TRBV12-3 or TRBV12-4, with unresolved D. The CDR3 length is 11 residues. Deletions cut 8 bases from V and 7 bases from J, with 8 bases between. The CDR3 nucleotides read TGTGCCAGCTGTGCCGGTGAAAAACTGTTTTTT. This gives the protein CASCAGEKLFF.